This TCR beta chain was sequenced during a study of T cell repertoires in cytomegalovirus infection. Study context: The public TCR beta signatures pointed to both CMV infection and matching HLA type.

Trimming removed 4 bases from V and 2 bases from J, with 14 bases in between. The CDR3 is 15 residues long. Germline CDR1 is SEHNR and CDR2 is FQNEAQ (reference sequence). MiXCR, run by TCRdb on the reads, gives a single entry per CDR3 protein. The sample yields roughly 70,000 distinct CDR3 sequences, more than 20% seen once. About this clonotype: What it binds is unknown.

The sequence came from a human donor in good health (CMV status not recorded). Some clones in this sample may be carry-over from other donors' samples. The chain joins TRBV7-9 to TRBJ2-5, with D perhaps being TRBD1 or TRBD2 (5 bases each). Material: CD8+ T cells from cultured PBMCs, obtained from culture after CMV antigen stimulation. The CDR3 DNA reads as TGTGCCAGCAGCTATTACACGGGGCCACAAGAGACCCAGTACTTC. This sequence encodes CASSYYTGPQETQYF.